Listed here are 18 T cell receptor beta chains from one sample, sequenced in a study of cytomegalovirus exposure and HLA in healthy donors. A multiplex PCR was run with 60 Vbeta primers and 13 Jbeta primers. This table comes from immunoSEQ multiplex PCR, and its TCRdb copy is limited to in-frame clones, with some not included. The sample lists under 250,000 clones, roughly 78% seen once, with about 4.6% in the top ten. The specimen was PBMCs. Every receptor here comes from a woman aged 30 to 39 in good health and CMV-seropositive.

About this clone: The same CDR3 arises from other DNA sequences in this sample as well. The chain carries TRBV7-9 and TRBJ1-2, with D possibly TRBD1 on 5 matching bases. Germline CDR1 SEHNR, CDR2 FQNEAQ (reference sequence). The CDR3 length is 13 residues. Trimming stripped 3 bases from V and 2 bases from J, with 7 bases between. The CDR3 spells CASSLEGNYGYTF. The CDR3 DNA sequence: TGTGCCAGCAGCTTGGAGGGGAACTATGGCTACACCTTC.

The rearrangement joins TRBV5-1 to TRBJ2-7; D might be TRBD2 (5 bases). V lost 3 bases to trimming and J lost 2 bases, with 15 bases between them. The CDR3 is made up of 15 amino acids. CDR1 SGHRS and CDR2 YFSETQ come from the germline V gene. CDR3: CASSSSPGKAYEQYF. The CDR3 DNA follows: TGCGCCAGCAGCTCCTCTCCCGGGAAGGCCTACGAGCAGTACTTC.

The J gene is TRBJ2-1, the V gene TRBV9, with 9 bases that match TRBD1. The V segment lost 4 bases and the J segment 11 bases; nucleotides outside the gene matches: 10. This CDR3 spans 14 amino acids. Germline V CDR1 and CDR2: SGDLS, YYNGEE. Here the CDR3 reads CASSFGTGHSQQFF. The DNA for the CDR3 is TGTGCCAGCAGCTTCGGGACAGGGCATAGTCAGCAGTTCTTC.

This clone was seen a handful of times. The V gene is TRBV4-2, the J gene TRBJ2-3; D unclear. The CDR3 contains 13 residues. V gave up 2 bases and J gave up 1 base, with 4 bases separating them. In germline, CDR1 is LGHNA, CDR2 YNFKEQ. The chain's CDR3 is CASSQSRTDTQYF. DNA of the CDR3: TGTGCCAGCAGCCAAAGCCGCACAGATACGCAGTATTTT.

The genes are TRBV4-2 and TRBJ2-6; D is undetermined. Trimming removed 3 bases at V and 0 bases at J, with 15 bases between. The CDR3 is 18 amino acids. Germline V gene sequence: CDR1 LGHNA, CDR2 YNFKEQ. The DNA of the CDR3 is TGTGCCAGCAGCCATCTCAGAATTACCTTCTCTGGGGCCAACGTCCTGACTTTC. It is translated as CASSHLRITFSGANVLTF.

The chain joins TRBV5-1 to TRBJ2-1; 10 bases map to TRBD2. This CDR3 has 17 amino acids. Germline CDR1 is SGHRS and CDR2 is YFSETQ. V was pared by 5 bases and J by 2 bases, with 10 bases of the junction left unmatched. The CDR3 region has the DNA TGCGCCAGCAGAAGACAATTTAGCGGGGGGACCTACAATGAGCAGTTCTTC. Encoded protein: CASRRQFSGGTYNEQFF.

V and J are TRBV2 and TRBJ1-6; D is ambiguous. The V gene's germline CDR1 is SNHLY and CDR2 FYNNEI. The CDR3 has 16 amino acids. The V end lost 1 base, the J end lost 0 bases, and 7 bases lay between the germline ends. The chain's CDR3 is CASSEGGSSYNSPLHF. In nucleotides, the CDR3 is TGTGCCAGCAGTGAAGGCGGGAGCTCCTATAATTCACCCCTCCACTTT.

V gene TRBV30 combines with J gene TRBJ1-1; D may be TRBD1 (5 bases). The length of the CDR3 is 14 residues. Trimming left V 5 bases short and J 2 bases short, with 15 bases between. Germline V gene data show CDR1 as GTSNPN and CDR2 as SVGIG (reference sequence). DNA of the CDR3: TGTGCCTGGGGTTTTTTGGGGGGAAACACTGAAGCTTTCTTT. Translated: CAWGFLGGNTEAFF.

This clone was recorded a few times. CDR3 region: CAWSVQGGLHYEQYF. In DNA, the CDR3 is TGTGCCTGGAGTGTACAAGGGGGACTACACTACGAGCAGTACTTC. The chain is built from TRBV30 and TRBJ2-7, with D tentatively TRBD2 (7 bases). The CDR3 contains 15 residues. Germline values: CDR1 GTSNPN, CDR2 SVGIG (reference sequence). Trimming took off 0 bases at V and 3 bases at J, with 15 bases between the two ends.

As DNA, the CDR3 is TGTGCCATCTCCCCAGGTGACCTCTCCTACGAGCAGTACTTC. Its protein is CAISPGDLSYEQYF. The chain couples TRBV10-3 to TRBJ2-7, with D hard to call. The CDR3 has 14 amino acids. V lost 8 bases, J lost 0 bases, and 14 bases lay in between. Looked up from germline, CDR1 is ENHRY and CDR2 is SYGVKD.

The chain employs TRBV5-3 and TRBJ2-7, with 7 bases lining up with TRBD1. TRBV5-3 counts as an open reading frame of uncertain function. The length of the CDR3 is 16 residues. Germline trimming cut 2 bases from V and 4 bases from J; bases unmatched to any gene: 12. CDR3 DNA sequence: TGTGCCAGAAGCTTCCGGCTCCAGGGGGTCAGGTACGAGCAGTACTTC. Its protein is CARSFRLQGVRYEQYF.

The rearrangement uses TRBV6-1 and TRBJ1-3; D perhaps matches TRBD1 (6 bases). V lost 2 bases and J lost 7, with 21 bases in between. CDR1 is MNHNS and CDR2 is SASEGT in the germline V gene. The CDR3 is 17 amino acids. This chain's CDR3 is CASSESPWQGMGNTIYF. The CDR3, as DNA: TGTGCCAGCAGTGAATCCCCTTGGCAGGGGATGGGGAACACCATATATTTT.

The V call is TRBV4-2, the J call TRBJ1-3; tentatively, D is TRBD1 (5 bases). The germline gives CDR1 LGHNA, CDR2 YNFKEQ. The CDR3 extends over 16 amino acids. Trimming shortened V by 0 bases and J by 4 bases, and 13 bases separated the two germline ends. The CDR3 is CASSQDTGGGGNTIYF. The CDR3 DNA is TGTGCCAGCAGCCAAGATACGGGGGGGGGAGGAAACACCATATATTTT.

The sample holds a few counts of this clone. This chain uses TRBV5-1 with TRBJ2-2, with a tentative D call TRBD1 (6 bases). The CDR3 runs to 14 residues. Trimming stripped 6 bases from V and 7 bases from J, with 16 bases between. CDR1 is SGHRS and CDR2 is YFSETQ in the germline V gene. The CDR3 DNA reads as TGCGCCAGCACCCTCACAGGACAGCTCGGGGAGCTGTTTTTT. It codes for CASTLTGQLGELFF.

The chain couples TRBV5-1 to TRBJ2-1; 7 bases are a match to TRBD2. The CDR3 extends over 16 amino acids. Germline-derived CDR1 and CDR2 are SGHRS and YFSETQ. V lost 6 bases, J lost 3 bases, and 12 bases stayed unmatched. The CDR3 region has the DNA TGCGCCAGCACGATCCAGGCGGGAGCGGTCTACAATGAGCAGTTCTTC. This sequence encodes CASTIQAGAVYNEQFF.

V usage is TRBV9 and J usage is TRBJ1-5, with TRBD1 as a possible D gene (5 bases). V lost 5 bases and J 0 bases, leaving 27 bases between the germline ends. Germline V gene sequence: CDR1 SGDLS, CDR2 YYNGEE. The CDR3 loop spans 20 amino acids. CDR3 protein: CASRPPAASLDSPSNQPQHF. CDR3 nucleotides: TGTGCCAGCAGACCCCCCGCCGCCTCGCTAGACAGCCCTAGCAATCAGCCCCAGCATTTT.

The V call is TRBV7-2, the J call TRBJ1-1; D is possibly TRBD1 (6 bases). V lost 6 bases and J 0 bases, leaving 11 bases between the germline ends. There are 14 residues in the CDR3. In germline, CDR1 is SGHTA, CDR2 FQGNSA. This chain's CDR3 is CASRGQIMNTEAFF. CDR3 DNA sequence: TGTGCCAGCAGAGGACAGATTATGAACACTGAAGCTTTCTTT. The full variable domain, its missing parts supplied by reference TRBV7-2 and TRBJ1-1, is GAGVSQSPSNKVTEKGKDVELRCDPISGHTALYWYRQSLGQGLEFLIYFQGNSAPDKSGLPSDRFSAERTGGSVSTLTIQRTQQEDSAVYLCASRGQIMNTEAFFGQGTRLTVV.

With regard to this clone: The same CDR3 is also encoded by other DNA sequences in this sample. The genes are TRBV5-1 and TRBJ2-7, with TRBD1 matching over 9 bases. Germline V gives CDR1 SGHRS, CDR2 YFSETQ. The CDR3 has 14 amino acids. V gave up 0 bases and J gave up 2 bases; unmatched junction bases: 0. The CDR3 DNA is TGCGCCAGCAGCTTGGGACAGGGGGCCTACGAGCAGTACTTC. It is translated as CASSLGQGAYEQYF.